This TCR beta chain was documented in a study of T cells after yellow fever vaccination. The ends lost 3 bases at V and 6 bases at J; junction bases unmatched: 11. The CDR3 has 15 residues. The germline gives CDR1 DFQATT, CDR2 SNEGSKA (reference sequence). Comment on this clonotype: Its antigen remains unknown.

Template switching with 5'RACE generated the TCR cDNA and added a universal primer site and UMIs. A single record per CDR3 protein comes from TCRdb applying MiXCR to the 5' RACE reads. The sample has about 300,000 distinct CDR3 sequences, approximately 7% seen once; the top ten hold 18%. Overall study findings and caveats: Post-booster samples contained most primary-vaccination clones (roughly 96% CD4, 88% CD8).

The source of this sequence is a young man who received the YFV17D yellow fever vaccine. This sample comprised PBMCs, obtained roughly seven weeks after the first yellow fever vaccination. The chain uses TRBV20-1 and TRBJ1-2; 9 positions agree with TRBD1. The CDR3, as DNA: TGCAGTGCTAGGTCCGCGGGGACAGGGCGTAATGGCTACACCTTC. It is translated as CSARSAGTGRNGYTF.